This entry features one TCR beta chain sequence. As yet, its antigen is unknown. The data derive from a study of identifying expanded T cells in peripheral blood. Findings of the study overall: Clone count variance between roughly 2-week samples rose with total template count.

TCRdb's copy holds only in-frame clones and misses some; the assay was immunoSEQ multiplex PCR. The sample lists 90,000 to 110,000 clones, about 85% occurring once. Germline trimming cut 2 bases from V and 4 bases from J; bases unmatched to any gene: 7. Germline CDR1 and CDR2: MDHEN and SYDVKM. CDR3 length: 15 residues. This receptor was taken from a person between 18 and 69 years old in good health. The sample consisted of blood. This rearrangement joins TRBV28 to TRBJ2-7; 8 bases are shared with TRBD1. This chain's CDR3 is CASSLGRGLRYEQYF. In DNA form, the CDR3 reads TGTGCCAGCAGTTTAGGCAGGGGGCTTCGGTACGAGCAGTACTTC.